This is a list of T cell receptor beta chains from one sample in a study of blood T cells in healthy people across ages. Using its own MiXCR run on the 5' RACE reads, TCRdb lists one record per CDR3 protein. The table shows nearly 800,000 distinct CDR3 sequences, with approximately 25% occurring only once. The sample also formed part of further work on T cells of mothers and their children.

The sequenced sample was blood. The source of these receptors is a boy between 10 and 17 years old in good health. CDR3s include the opening cysteine and the closing phenylalanine or tryptophan. A D gene is named only where the DNA matches it firmly. Clone size appears in some rows only: once, few, many, or a class for an expanded clone.

clone_size,d_call,j_call,v_call,cdr3_aa,cdr3_nt
NA,TRBD2,TRBJ2-1,TRBV6-5,CASSRGLAGSCNEQFF,TGTGCCAGCAGCCGGGGACTAGCGGGAAGCTGCAATGAGCAGTTCTTC
few,NA,TRBJ2-7,TRBV9,CASSVYDGSAEQYF,TGTGCCAGCAGCGTATATGATGGGTCGGCCGAGCAGTACTTC
few,TRBD1,TRBJ1-4,TRBV20-1,CSAAPTGARSEKLFF,TGCAGTGCCGCGCCGACAGGGGCTAGGAGTGAAAAACTGTTTTTT
many,TRBD1,TRBJ2-5,TRBV20-1,CSARGPGQKEETQYF,TGCAGTGCTAGAGGCCCGGGACAGAAGGAAGAGACCCAGTACTTC
many,NA,TRBJ2-7,TRBV23-1,CANLTERGPYEQYF,TGCGCCAACCTTACAGAGAGGGGCCCTTACGAGCAGTACTTC
NA,TRBD2,TRBJ2-1,TRBV27,CASSTSGLGSYNEQFF,TGTGCCAGCAGTACTAGCGGGCTAGGCTCCTACAATGAGCAGTTCTTC
many,TRBD1,TRBJ2-1,TRBV5-1,CASSPGTAKGHEQFF,TGCGCCAGCAGCCCGGGGACAGCAAAGGGACATGAGCAGTTCTTC
few,NA,TRBJ1-2,TRBV28,CASSFLGFYGYTF,TGTGCCAGCAGTTTTTTGGGGTTCTATGGCTACACCTTC
NA,NA,TRBJ1-5,TRBV7-9,CASSSVASSNQPQHF,TGTGCCAGCAGCTCAGTGGCGTCCAGCAATCAGCCCCAGCATTTT
NA,TRBD1,TRBJ1-3,TRBV28,CASSSAGQGTGNTIYF,TGTGCCAGCAGTTCCGCGGGACAGGGTACTGGAAACACCATATATTTT
NA,NA,TRBJ2-3,TRBV28,CASSSTLTDTQYF,TGTGCCAGCAGCTCAACCCTCACAGATACGCAGTATTTT
NA,NA,TRBJ2-4,TRBV10-3,CAPSGFGGKNIQYF,TGTGCCCCCTCGGGGTTCGGGGGCAAAAACATTCAGTACTTC
NA,NA,TRBJ2-1,TRBV5-1,CASSLKPGQTIF,TGCGCCAGCAGCCTGAAGCCGGGACAAACAATCTTC
few,NA,TRBJ2-3,TRBV20-1,CSARDGLRTDTQYF,TGCAGTGCTAGAGATGGGCTTCGGACAGATACGCAGTATTTT
few,TRBD1,TRBJ2-3,TRBV11-2,CASSQPAGDRERDTQYF,TGTGCCAGCAGCCAGCCTGCCGGTGACAGGGAAAGAGATACGCAGTATTTT
NA,NA,TRBJ2-2,TRBV10-3,CAISESAGSPGELFF,TGTGCCATCAGTGAGTCGGCCGGGAGTCCCGGGGAGCTGTTTTTT
NA,NA,TRBJ2-1,TRBV7-2,CASSPKYGEQFF,TGTGCCAGCAGCCCGAAATACGGTGAGCAGTTCTTC
NA,NA,TRBJ2-1,TRBV9,CASSALASYNEQFF,TGTGCCAGCAGCGCCCTTGCCTCCTACAATGAGCAGTTCTTC
few,TRBD1,TRBJ2-3,TRBV10-3,CAISDQTGVTDTQYF,TGTGCCATCAGTGACCAGACAGGGGTCACAGATACGCAGTATTTT
NA,NA,TRBJ1-2,TRBV4-3,CASSQDLYSDYGYTF,TGCGCCAGCAGCCAAGATCTGTATAGTGACTATGGCTACACCTTC
NA,TRBD1,TRBJ2-1,TRBV6-6,CASSYRRGMSEQFF,TGTGCCAGCAGTTATCGCAGGGGGATGAGTGAGCAGTTCTTC
NA,TRBD1,TRBJ1-1,TRBV11-2,CASSLAGGPNTEAFF,TGTGCCAGCAGCTTAGCAGGGGGACCGAACACTGAAGCTTTCTTT
few,NA,TRBJ2-7,TRBV29-1,CSVFTLSYEQYF,TGCAGCGTTTTCACCCTCTCCTACGAGCAGTACTTC
NA,TRBD1,TRBJ2-4,TRBV15,CATSRRTGAYIQYF,TGTGCCACCAGCAGACGGACAGGGGCGTACATTCAGTACTTC
few,NA,TRBJ2-3,TRBV6-5,CASSYFQGSTDTQYF,TGTGCCAGCAGTTACTTTCAGGGGTCGACAGATACGCAGTATTTT
NA,TRBD1,TRBJ1-1,TRBV12-3/TRBV12-4,CASRRQGNTGAFF,TGTGCCAGCAGGAGACAGGGGAACACTGGAGCTTTCTTT
few,NA,TRBJ2-2,TRBV6-5,CASSYRAANTGELFF,TGTGCCAGCAGTTACCGGGCAGCGAACACCGGGGAGCTGTTTTTT
NA,NA,TRBJ2-3,TRBV28,CASREATDTQYF,TGTGCCAGCCGAGAGGCCACAGATACGCAGTATTTT
NA,TRBD2,TRBJ2-1,TRBV29-1,CSVGGTSGEYNEQFF,TGCAGCGTTGGAGGGACTAGCGGGGAATACAATGAGCAGTTCTTC
many,NA,TRBJ2-5,TRBV4-3,CASSQDGWGETQYF,TGCGCCAGCAGCCAAGATGGGTGGGGTGAGACCCAGTACTTC
few,NA,TRBJ1-2,TRBV20-1,CSARDRGLNYGYTF,TGCAGTGCTAGAGACAGGGGCCTAAACTATGGCTACACCTTC
few,TRBD2,TRBJ2-5,TRBV20-1,CSATGGASQETQYF,TGCAGTGCTACGGGAGGAGCATCCCAAGAGACCCAGTACTTC
few,NA,TRBJ2-5,TRBV6-2/TRBV6-3,CASSYGTQGPQETQYF,TGTGCCAGCAGTTACGGGACACAGGGTCCTCAAGAGACCCAGTACTTC
NA,NA,TRBJ2-1,TRBV4-2,CASSPAGGHNEQFF,TGTGCCAGCAGCCCCGCCGGGGGGCACAATGAGCAGTTCTTC
NA,NA,TRBJ1-3,TRBV4-3,CASSQLAGTGNTIYF,TGCGCCAGCAGCCAGTTGGCAGGGACCGGAAACACCATATATTTT
NA,TRBD2,TRBJ2-3,TRBV5-6,CASSLAGGPPDTQYF,TGTGCCAGCAGCTTAGCGGGGGGGCCGCCAGATACGCAGTATTTT